This T cell receptor (beta chain) appears in the sequencing data of a study of blood T cell repertoires in COVID-19. The ends lost 6 bases at V and 1 base at J; junction bases unmatched: 8. Germline assignment: CDR1 LNHDA and CDR2 SQIVND (reference sequence). The CDR3 is 15 residues long. The authors' processing: Amplifying reference gene primers gave estimates of nucleated cell counts. The method was immunoSEQ multiplex PCR; TCRdb's version includes in-frame clones alone and lacks a portion of them. For V, J and clone size, that table is used; D and trimming come from the DNA. Of hundreds of thousands of clones detected, more than 75% appear once; the ten largest clones hold 3% to 3.5%.

The receptor was isolated from a man aged 60 to 69 with acute or convalescent COVID-19. Material for sequencing was peripheral blood. The chain recombines TRBV19 with TRBJ1-1; 7 bases match TRBD1. CDR3 in amino acids: CASRHLTGQNTEAFF. The CDR3 nucleotides are TGTGCCAGTAGGCACCTGACAGGGCAGAACACTGAAGCTTTCTTT.